This TCR beta chain stems from a study of blood T cell repertoires in COVID-19. Turning to the study itself: Material from acute and convalescent COVID-19 was sourced from the United States, Italy and Spain. The analysed material was cDNA or gDNA that came from T cells, B-cell-depleted T cells, or PBMCs.

Germline CDR1 reads LNHNV; CDR2 reads YYDKDF (reference sequence). The CDR3 loop spans 17 amino acids. V shed 0 bases, J shed 4 bases, and the junction held 6 bases outside the gene matches. Points on this clone: Since a much larger clone is just one base distant, this may be a read error. This CDR3 is also generated by other DNA sequences in the sample.

Assay used: immunoSEQ multiplex PCR; TCRdb lists only in-frame clones, some missing. This sample has roughly 200,000 clones, with approximately 86% found just once. V gene TRBV15 combines with J gene TRBJ2-1; TRBD2 aligns across 10 bases. The clonotype originates from a man aged 55 to 69 with acute or convalescent COVID-19. Sequences were obtained from peripheral blood. CDR3 bases: TGTGCCACCAGCAGAGATCGTGCAGCGGGGGGGTACAATGAGCAGTTCTTC. It specifies CATSRDRAAGGYNEQFF.